The entry that follows covers one TCR beta chain sequence. The antigen remains undetermined. These data belong to a study of T cell responses to AZD1222 COVID-19 vaccine. The study's findings and limits: It was only after the peak T cell response that any repertoires were sampled. CD4 TCRs covered the whole spike, strongest at regions 160-218 and 743-854.

Data came from immunoSEQ multiplex PCR; TCRdb stores just in-frame clones and leaves some out. The table lists 170,000 or so clones, approximately 92% of them singletons. The TCR comes from an adult who received the MenACWY meningococcal vaccine as a control. The source material was peripheral blood, sampled 28 days after the second dose of the MenACWY control vaccine.

In DNA, the CDR3 is TGTGCCAGCAGTTTAAATCGGGGGCTGAGCGGCTACACCTTC. This gives the protein CASSLNRGLSGYTF. V and J are TRBV28 and TRBJ1-2, with D perhaps TRBD1 (6 bases). V was pared by 2 bases and J by 8 bases, with 15 bases between. CDR3 length equals 14 residues. The germline CDR1 and CDR2 sequences are MDHEN and SYDVKM.